Shown below are 10 T cell receptor beta chains from a single sample sequenced in a study of blood T cell repertoires in COVID-19. Generated by immunoSEQ multiplex PCR, the TCRdb table keeps only in-frame clones and is missing some. The data contain 230,000 or so clones, 84% of them singletons. The source material was PBMCs or T cells enriched from blood (not recorded which). These receptor sequences come from a man aged 45 to 65 who had recovered from COVID-19.

The CDR3 DNA sequence: TGTGCCAGCACCTCTACGAGTCAGGCCTTAGATACGCAGTATTTT. It is translated as CASTSTSQALDTQYF. The chain links TRBV6-5 to TRBJ2-3; D is unclear. In germline, CDR1 is MNHEY, CDR2 SVGAGI. This CDR3 has 15 residues. Trimming left V 7 bases short and J 5 bases short, with 19 bases between.

This chain uses TRBV30 with TRBJ1-1; 8 bases are shared with TRBD1. CDR1 and CDR2 from the germline V gene are GTSNPN and SVGIG (reference sequence). CDR3 length equals 11 residues. V trimming: 3 bases; J trimming: 11 bases; junction bases outside the gene matches: 5. CDR3 region: CAWSAGGPAFF. As DNA, the CDR3 is TGTGCCTGGAGCGCAGGGGGCCCTGCTTTCTTT.

The chain combines TRBV5-5 with TRBJ2-5, with D unclear. The germline gives CDR1 SGHKS, CDR2 YYEKEE (reference sequence). V lost 3 bases and J 1 base, leaving 13 bases between the germline ends. The CDR3 spans 15 residues. As DNA, the CDR3 is TGTGCCAGCAGCTCGGATGGGCAGCTCCAAGAGACCCAGTACTTC. Its protein is CASSSDGQLQETQYF. The full variable domain, its missing parts supplied by reference TRBV5-5 and TRBJ2-5, is DAGVTQSPTHLIKTRGQQVTLRCSPISGHKSVSWYQQVLGQGPQFIFQYYEKEERGRGNFPDRFSARQFPNYSSELNVNALLLGDSALYLCASSSDGQLQETQYFGPGTRLLVL.

The chain combines TRBV12-3 or TRBV12-4 with TRBJ1-6; 7 positions agree with TRBD1. Germline trimming cut 6 bases from V and 9 bases from J; bases unmatched to any gene: 2. The CDR3 sequence is 12 residues long. CDR3 DNA: TGTGCCAGCAGGCACAGGGGTTCACCCCTCCACTTT. Its translation is CASRHRGSPLHF.

The chain links TRBV9 to TRBJ2-1; TRBD2 aligns across 10 bases. The J segment lost 7 bases and the V segment lost 4 bases, leaving 8 bases of the junction unmatched. Germline-derived CDR1 and CDR2 are SGDLS and YYNGEE. CDR3 length equals 15 residues. CDR3 loop: CASSPQLAGLNEQFF. The CDR3 DNA follows: TGTGCCAGCAGCCCCCAACTAGCGGGATTAAATGAGCAGTTCTTC.

The chain has TRBV7-2 and TRBJ1-2; tentative D call: TRBD1 (5 bases). The length of the CDR3 is 15 residues. V was shortened by 0 bases and J by 7 bases, with 15 bases between the two germline ends. CDR1 and CDR2 (germline): SGHTA, FQGNSA. The CDR3 bases are TGTGCCAGCAGCTTAGCGGTATCAGGGTTAGGTGGCTACACCTTC. It encodes CASSLAVSGLGGYTF.

This chain links TRBV6-5 with TRBJ2-5; unclear D gene. Germline V gene lookup returns CDR1 MNHEY and CDR2 SVGAGI. V lost 0 bases, J lost 0 bases, and 5 bases lay in between. The CDR3 runs to 14 residues. CDR3 sequence reads: CASSYSAHQETQYF. The CDR3 bases are TGTGCCAGCAGTTACTCGGCACACCAAGAGACCCAGTACTTC.

The chain recombines TRBV5-1 with TRBJ1-3, with TRBD1 identical over 7 bases. J lost 4 bases, V lost 0 bases, and 4 bases had no gene match. Germline values: CDR1 SGHRS, CDR2 YFSETQ. The CDR3 has 15 residues. This CDR3 reads CASSLEGGLGNTIYF. The CDR3 DNA reads as TGCGCCAGCAGCTTGGAAGGGGGCCTAGGAAACACCATATATTTT.

In its sample, this clone was seen once. The V and J genes are TRBV5-4 and TRBJ2-7; 7 nucleotides align to TRBD2. The V and J ends lost 4 bases and 5 bases, in that order; junction bases with no gene match: 9. CDR3 length: 14 amino acids. Per germline, CDR1 SGHNT and CDR2 YYREEE (reference sequence). The CDR3 protein is CASSPTGGFHEQYF. The DNA of the CDR3 is TGTGCCAGCAGCCCGACCGGGGGGTTCCACGAGCAGTACTTC. Full variable domain (remainder filled in from reference TRBV5-4 and TRBJ2-7): ETGVTQSPTHLIKTRGQQVTLRCSSQSGHNTVSWYQQALGQGPQFIFQYYREEENGRGNFPPRFSGLQFPNYSSELNVNALELDDSALYLCASSPTGGFHEQYFGPGTRLTVT.

V usage is TRBV11-3 and J usage is TRBJ2-7; the D gene is possibly TRBD1 (6 bases). Per germline, CDR1 SGHNT and CDR2 YENEEA. The CDR3 runs 17 residues. Between the trimmed V and J ends, which lost 7 bases and 0 bases, there was a span of 22 bases. The CDR3 DNA reads as TGTGCCAGCAACCCCATGGGGGCTAGGTGGGGCTCCTACGAGCAGTACTTC. As protein: CASNPMGARWGSYEQYF.